The next 18 T cell receptor beta chains were all read from a single sample in a study of CD8+CD57+ T cells in acquired aplastic anemia. It was patients with CD8+CD57+ cell expansion by flow cytometry who were chosen for sequencing. CDR3 and TCR beta VDJ profiling relied on genomic DNA as the template. TCRdb re-derived calls from the reads in MiXCR, one entry per CDR3 protein. The table has some 200,000 distinct CDR3 sequences, about 62% seen once. Material: sorted CD4+, CD8+, or CD8+CD57+ T cells (not recorded which) from PBMCs. These receptors came from a human donor with aplastic anemia.

This clonotype was recorded many times. V usage is TRBV19 and J usage is TRBJ2-1, with TRBD2 as a possible D gene (6 bases). With 7 bases removed from V and 7 bases from J, the gap between germline ends came to 20 bases. The germline V gene has CDR1 LNHDA and CDR2 SQIVND (reference sequence). This CDR3 has 15 amino acids. The CDR3 DNA is TGTGCCAGTAATTTGGGGGGAAGGGGCATGAATGAGCAGTTCTTC. It encodes CASNLGGRGMNEQFF. The full variable domain, completed using reference TRBV19 and TRBJ2-1, is DGGITQSPKYLFRKEGQNVTLSCEQNLNHDAMYWYRQDPGQGLRLIYYSQIVNDFQKGDIAEGYSVSREKKESFPLTVTSAQKNPTAFYLCASNLGGRGMNEQFFGPGTRLTVL.

For this clonotype: The junction and the germline gene differ at one end; a read error may be behind it. The gene calls are TRBV2 and TRBJ2-1, with D unresolved. Germline lookup yields CDR1 SNHLY and CDR2 FYNNEI. The CDR3 is 15 amino acids. CDR3 DNA: TGTGCCAGCATACCGGCCTATTTCTCCTACAATGAGCGGTTCTTC. It translates to CASIPAYFSYNERFF.

The chain recombines TRBV29-1 with TRBJ1-1; 8 bases line up with TRBD1. J was trimmed by 4 bases and V by 5 bases; bases with no gene match: 6. CDR1 is SQVTM, CDR2 ANQGSEA, per germline. This CDR3 contains 13 residues. The CDR3 nucleotides are TGCAGCGTTTCGACAGGGGAGGGCACTGAAGCTTTCTTT. It translates to CSVSTGEGTEAFF. Full variable domain (rest looked up from reference TRBV29-1 and TRBJ1-1): SAVISQKPSRDICQRGTSLTIQCQVDSQVTMMFWYRQQPGQSLTLIATANQGSEATYESGFVIDKFPISRPNLTFSTLTVSNMSPEDSSIYLCSVSTGEGTEAFFGQGTRLTVV.

The CDR3 region has the DNA TGTGCCAGCCGTACCTTGTGGACAGGAACCAACAATGAGCAGTTCTTC. The encoded protein is CASRTLWTGTNNEQFF. The chain recombines TRBV7-9 with TRBJ2-1, with 7 bases matching TRBD1. The trim removed 8 bases at V and 5 bases at J, leaving 15 bases unmatched. Germline CDR1 is SEHNR and CDR2 is FQNEAQ (reference sequence). The CDR3 loop spans 16 amino acids.

The V gene is TRBV25-1, the J gene TRBJ2-1; 9 bases match TRBD1. Germline assignment: CDR1 MGHDK and CDR2 SYGVNS. The CDR3 runs 15 residues. Trimming took 2 bases from V and 6 from J; bases not matched to a gene: 5. As DNA, the CDR3 is TGTGCCAGCAGTGAACATGGGACAGGGAGCAATGAGCAGTTCTTC. Protein product: CASSEHGTGSNEQFF.

This clonotype was seen more than once but under ten times. J is TRBJ1-2 and V is TRBV25-1, with D possibly TRBD1 on 5 matching bases. V was cut by 5 bases and J by 6 bases, with 22 bases left in between. The CDR3 contains 16 residues. Germline CDR1 and CDR2: MGHDK and SYGVNS. The CDR3 sequence: CASSPSGTRYFDGYTF. CDR3 DNA: TGTGCCAGCAGTCCATCGGGGACGAGATATTTCGATGGCTACACCTTC.

The chain joins TRBV25-1 to TRBJ2-1, with 13 bases fitting TRBD2. Germline V gene sequence: CDR1 MGHDK, CDR2 SYGVNS. This CDR3 is built from 19 residues. Unmatched junction bases numbered 12, after V lost 4 bases and J lost 3 bases. CDR3 loop: CASSAPPGTSGAVYNEQFF. The CDR3 region has the DNA TGTGCCAGCAGTGCCCCCCCCGGGACTAGCGGGGCGGTCTACAATGAGCAGTTCTTC.

V usage is TRBV7-6 and J usage is TRBJ1-4, with TRBD1 matching over 8 bases. This CDR3 spans 14 amino acids. Losses at the gene ends were 2 bases for V and 7 bases for J; bases not matched to a gene: 3. CDR1 and CDR2 from the germline V gene are SGHVS and FNYEAQ. Here the CDR3 reads CASSLWGTGEKLFF. The CDR3 bases are TGTGCCAGCAGCTTATGGGGGACAGGTGAAAAACTGTTTTTT.

The chain couples TRBV7-9 to TRBJ2-1; 8 nucleotides line up with TRBD2. CDR3 size: 15 residues. CDR1 is SEHNR and CDR2 is FQNEAQ in the germline V gene (reference sequence). With V trimmed by 1 base and J by 5 bases, 4 bases remained unmatched. CDR3 coding DNA: TGTGCCAGCAGCTTAGTAGGTAGCGGGAACAATGAGCAGTTCTTC. This sequence encodes CASSLVGSGNNEQFF.

This clonotype appeared once. The chain joins TRBV6-5 to TRBJ1-6; D gene uncertain. The ends were cut back, 2 bases at V and 9 bases at J, with 8 bases in the middle. Germline CDR1 and CDR2: MNHEY and SVGAGI. The CDR3 has 13 amino acids. CDR3 residues: CASSYGFRSPLHF. In DNA, the CDR3 is TGTGCCAGCAGTTACGGGTTCCGTTCACCCCTCCACTTT.

This clonotype was observed a single time. The chain joins TRBV7-9 to TRBJ2-7; possibly TRBD1 or TRBD2 for D (7 bases each). CDR1 and CDR2 from the germline V gene are SEHNR and FQNEAQ (reference sequence). Trimming removed 5 bases at V and 5 bases at J, with 16 bases between. The CDR3 is made up of 14 amino acids. CDR3 sequence reads: CASSPWGGGNEQYF. CDR3 in DNA: TGTGCCAGCAGCCCCTGGGGAGGGGGCAACGAGCAGTACTTC.

This clonotype was recorded once. The chain combines TRBV20-1 with TRBJ2-7; D is ambiguous. V was shortened by 3 bases and J by 2 bases, with 14 bases between the two germline ends. The CDR3 runs to 14 residues. CDR1 is DFQATT and CDR2 is SNEGSKA in the germline V gene (reference sequence). In DNA, the CDR3 is TGCAGTGCTAGTTTACCGGGTGGCACCTACGAGCAGTACTTC. It encodes CSASLPGGTYEQYF.

In its sample, this clonotype was seen once. V gene TRBV9 combines with J gene TRBJ2-1; D may be TRBD2 (6 bases). Germline V gene sequence: CDR1 SGDLS, CDR2 YYNGEE. Trimming took off 4 bases at V and 0 bases at J, with 8 bases between the two ends. This CDR3 is built from 14 residues. In DNA, the CDR3 is TGTGCCAGCAGCCGGGAGTTCTCCTACAATGAGCAGTTCTTC. Its protein product is CASSREFSYNEQFF.

The chain recombines TRBV7-8 with TRBJ1-2; 7 nucleotides line up with TRBD1. The CDR3 contains 16 residues. CDR1 and CDR2 (germline): SGHVS, FQNEAQ. Germline trimming cut 5 bases from V and 2 bases from J; bases unmatched to any gene: 11. The CDR3 nucleotides read TGTGCCAGCAGCCCCTCGGGACAGCAAAAAAACTATGGCTACACCTTC. This gives the protein CASSPSGQQKNYGYTF.

The V call is TRBV4-1, the J call TRBJ2-6; possible D gene TRBD2, 6 bases. In germline, CDR1 is MGHRA, CDR2 YSYEKL. V was cut by 4 bases and J by 3 bases, with 16 bases left in between. This CDR3 contains 17 residues. As DNA, the CDR3 is TGCGCCAGCAGCCCGTTCCTGGCGGGGCTTGGGGCCAACGTCCTGACTTTC. It translates to CASSPFLAGLGANVLTF.

This clonotype appeared many times. The V call is TRBV29-1, the J call TRBJ1-5; 7 bases line up with TRBD1. Germline V lookup: CDR1 SQVTM, CDR2 ANQGSEA. This CDR3 is 18 amino acids long. The J segment lost 0 bases and the V segment lost 6 bases, leaving 17 bases of the junction unmatched. CDR3 sequence (DNA): TGCAGCGTCGCCAAAGGGGGCCGACGGGGATATAGCAATCAGCCCCAGCATTTT. Protein: CSVAKGGRRGYSNQPQHF.

This clonotype was observed a few times. This chain connects TRBV20-1 to TRBJ2-7; D remains ambiguous. Trimming removed 1 base at V and 6 bases at J, with 7 bases between. CDR1 is DFQATT, CDR2 SNEGSKA, per germline (reference sequence). CDR3 size: 11 residues. CDR3 nucleotides: TGCAGTGCTAGAGCCGCTCGCGAGCAGTACTTC. Amino acid sequence: CSARAAREQYF.

The rearrangement links TRBV15 to TRBJ2-1, with 8 nucleotides matching TRBD1. The CDR3 extends over 16 amino acids. CDR1 and CDR2 (germline): LNHNV, YYDKDF (reference sequence). The J segment lost 4 bases and the V segment lost 3 bases, leaving 8 bases of the junction unmatched. The CDR3 protein is CATSSSGQGIYNEQFF. The CDR3 region has the DNA TGTGCCACCAGCAGCTCAGGACAGGGAATTTACAATGAGCAGTTCTTC.